This T cell receptor beta chain was sequenced for a study of blood T cell repertoires in COVID-19. Study-wide background: Collection of acute and convalescent COVID-19 samples took place in the United States, Italy and Spain. PBMCs, B-cell-depleted T cells, or T cells were the source of the cDNA or gDNA that made up the material.

Authors' data handling: Amplification from reference gene primers served as the basis for estimated nucleated cell counts. Assay used: immunoSEQ multiplex PCR; TCRdb lists only in-frame clones, some missing. Clonal size and the V and J genes are those of that table, whereas D and trimming came from the DNA. In the table there are a few hundred thousand clones, around 90% of which are singletons. The CDR3 contains 14 residues. Trimming cost V 1 base and J 4 bases; bases outside gene matches: 2. From germline, CDR1 is LNHDA and CDR2 SQIVND (reference sequence). The genes are TRBV19 and TRBJ1-1; 8 positions agree with TRBD1. The sequence derives from a man aged 18 to 29 with active or convalescent COVID-19. Specimen: peripheral blood. For the CDR3, the DNA is TGTGCCAGTAGTATAGGTACAGGGGGCACTGAAGCTTTCTTT. Protein sequence: CASSIGTGGTEAFF.